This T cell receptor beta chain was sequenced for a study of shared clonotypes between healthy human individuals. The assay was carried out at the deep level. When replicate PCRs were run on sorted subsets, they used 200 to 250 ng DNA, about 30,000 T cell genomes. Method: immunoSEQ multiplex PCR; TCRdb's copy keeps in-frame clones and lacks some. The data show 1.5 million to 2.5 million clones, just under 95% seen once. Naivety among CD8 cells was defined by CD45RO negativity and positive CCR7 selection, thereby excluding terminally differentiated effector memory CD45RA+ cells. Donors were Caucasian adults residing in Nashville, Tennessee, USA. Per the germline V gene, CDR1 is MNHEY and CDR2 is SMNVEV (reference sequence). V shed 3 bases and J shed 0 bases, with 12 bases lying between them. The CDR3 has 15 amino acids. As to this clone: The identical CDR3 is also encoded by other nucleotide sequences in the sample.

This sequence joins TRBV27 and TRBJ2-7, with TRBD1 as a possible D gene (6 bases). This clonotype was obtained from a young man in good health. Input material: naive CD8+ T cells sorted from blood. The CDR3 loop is CASSLTGLSSYEQYF. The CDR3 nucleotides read TGTGCCAGCAGTTTGACAGGATTAAGCTCCTACGAGCAGTACTTC.